These T cell receptor beta chains were read from a single sample in a study of blood T cell repertoires in COVID-19. This table comes from immunoSEQ multiplex PCR, and its TCRdb copy is limited to in-frame clones, with some not included. The sample lists about 34,000 clones; 60% to 80% were seen once. The specimen was peripheral blood. Receptor source: an elderly man with active or convalescent COVID-19. Both conserved end residues are part of each CDR3. A D gene is named only where the DNA matches it firmly. The listing skips clone size in some rows; elsewhere it reads once, few, many or a size class.

V gene	clone size	J gene	D gene	CDR3 length	CDR3 protein	CDR3 DNA
TRBV5-1	NA	TRBJ2-3	TRBD2	15	CASSFTSGRTDTQYF	TGCGCCAGCAGTTTTACCAGCGGGAGAACAGATACGCAGTATTTT
TRBV5-1	medium-sized	TRBJ2-1	TRBD1	14	CASEMGQGEGEQFF	TGCGCCAGTGAGATGGGACAGGGAGAAGGTGAGCAGTTCTTC
TRBV5-1	NA	TRBJ1-1	NA	14	CASRETYMNTEAFF	TGCGCCAGCAGGGAGACCTACATGAACACTGAAGCTTTCTTT
TRBV2	NA	TRBJ1-1	NA	15	CASSEDSGLYTEAFF	TGTGCCAGCAGTGAGGACAGCGGATTGTACACTGAAGCTTTCTTT
TRBV19	NA	TRBJ2-3	TRBD2	18	CASTLREMASGNTDTQYF	TGTGCCAGTACCTTAAGGGAGATGGCTAGCGGAAACACAGATACGCAGTATTTT
TRBV11-2	NA	TRBJ2-1	TRBD2	17	CASSLGAAGLAVPEQFF	TGTGCCAGCAGCTTAGGAGCGGCGGGACTAGCCGTACCTGAGCAGTTCTTC
TRBV11-2	NA	TRBJ2-1	TRBD2	16	CASSQRLAGGNDEQFF	TGTGCCAGCAGCCAAAGACTAGCGGGAGGGAACGATGAGCAGTTCTTC
TRBV27	few	TRBJ2-3	TRBD2	14	CASKPGLAGSTQYF	TGTGCCAGCAAACCGGGACTAGCGGGCAGTACGCAGTATTTT
TRBV28	NA	TRBJ1-2	NA	12	CASSLLNYGYTF	TGTGCCAGCAGTTTACTTAACTATGGCTACACCTTC
TRBV5-1	NA	TRBJ2-7	TRBD2	16	CASSSDPSGGAYEQYF	TGCGCCAGCAGCTCCGATCCTAGCGGAGGGGCCTACGAGCAGTACTTC
TRBV4-2	NA	TRBJ2-1	TRBD1	16	CASSQELTGHYNEQFF	TGTGCCAGCAGCCAAGAACTGACAGGGCATTACAATGAGCAGTTCTTC
TRBV7-9	NA	TRBJ2-1	NA	12	CASSFPVNEQFF	TGTGCCAGCAGCTTCCCCGTCAATGAGCAGTTCTTC
TRBV7-3	NA	TRBJ2-2	TRBD2	16	CASSPVGGTNTGELFF	TGTGCCAGCAGCCCTGTGGGGGGGACGAACACCGGGGAGCTGTTTTTT
TRBV30	NA	TRBJ2-7	NA	15	CAWKLVPGENYEQYF	TGTGCCTGGAAATTAGTGCCAGGGGAAAACTACGAGCAGTACTTC
TRBV9	few	TRBJ2-7	TRBD2	15	CASSADPGLLTRQYF	TGTGCCAGCAGCGCTGATCCGGGACTACTAACCCGACAGTACTTC
TRBV5-1	NA	TRBJ1-4	NA	13	CASRREQGEKLFF	TGCGCCAGCAGAAGGGAACAGGGCGAAAAACTGTTTTTT
TRBV2	NA	TRBJ1-5	NA	13	CASQGGRDQPQHF	TGTGCCAGTCAGGGAGGTAGGGATCAGCCCCAGCATTTT
TRBV7-2	NA	TRBJ2-7	NA	14	CASSLRLESYEQYF	TGTGCCAGCAGTTTACGTCTAGAGAGCTACGAGCAGTACTTC
TRBV27	once	TRBJ1-5	NA	12	CASSSGLQPQHF	TGTGCCAGCAGTTCGGGACTCCAGCCCCAGCATTTT
TRBV2	NA	TRBJ1-1	NA	14	CASSDWGLNTEAFF	TGTGCCAGCAGTGATTGGGGGCTTAACACTGAAGCTTTCTTT
TRBV7-3	NA	TRBJ2-2	TRBD1	17	CASSTPGQGVVTGELFF	TGTGCCAGCAGCACCCCGGGACAGGGGGTGGTCACCGGGGAGCTGTTTTTT
TRBV3-1/TRBV3-2	medium-sized	TRBJ2-6	NA	15	CASSHRGSGANVLTF	TGTGCCAGCAGCCACAGGGGTTCTGGGGCCAACGTCCTGACTTTC
TRBV14	few	TRBJ2-3	NA	15	CASSQLSGSTDTQYF	TGTGCCAGCAGCCAATTAAGCGGGAGCACAGATACGCAGTATTTT
TRBV6-5	NA	TRBJ1-2	NA	11	CASGTPYGYTF	TGTGCCAGCGGCACCCCTTATGGCTACACCTTC
TRBV12-3/TRBV12-4	NA	TRBJ2-5	NA	13	CASSLGGLETQYF	TGTGCCAGCAGTTTAGGGGGGCTGGAGACCCAGTACTTC
TRBV9	NA	TRBJ2-7	TRBD1	15	CASSVAWDRGSEQYF	TGTGCCAGCAGCGTAGCTTGGGACAGGGGGAGCGAGCAGTACTTC
TRBV18	NA	TRBJ2-7	NA	14	CASSPPSGAYEQYF	TGTGCCAGCTCACCACCGTCGGGGGCCTACGAGCAGTACTTC
TRBV5-1	NA	TRBJ1-1	NA	15	CASSARTADNTEAFF	TGCGCCAGCAGCGCCCGGACAGCCGATAACACTGAAGCTTTCTTT